These 27 T cell receptor beta chains share one sample of origin, sequenced in a study of T cell clones after liver transplantation. Method: immunoSEQ multiplex PCR; TCRdb's copy keeps in-frame clones and lacks some. The table has tens of thousands of clones, about 82% seen once. The material was CD4+ T cells from blood, obtained 24 months after liver transplant. All receptors derive from a human patient who received a liver transplant. A share of the T cells may be of graft donor origin.

The V gene is TRBV5-1, the J gene TRBJ1-1; D gene unclear. Trimming left V 4 bases short and J 1 base short, with 11 bases between. The germline CDR1 and CDR2 sequences are SGHRS and YFSETQ. CDR3 length equals 14 residues. The CDR3 is CASSVLTPNTEAFF. In nucleotides, the CDR3 is TGCGCCAGCAGCGTGTTGACACCGAACACTGAAGCTTTCTTT.

The chain uses TRBV19 and TRBJ2-7; the D gene is possibly TRBD1 (6 bases). Germline V CDR1 and CDR2: LNHDA, SQIVND (reference sequence). This CDR3 has 15 residues. The V end was cut by 3 bases, the J end by 2 bases, with 14 bases between. The DNA for the CDR3 is TGTGCCAGTAGTATTCAAAGGGGGAGCGCCTACGAGCAGTACTTC. Protein sequence: CASSIQRGSAYEQYF.

The chain couples TRBV5-5 to TRBJ1-5, with 7 bases fitting TRBD1. With V trimmed by 0 bases and J by 0 bases, 9 bases remained unmatched. Germline V gene lookup returns CDR1 SGHKS and CDR2 YYEKEE (reference sequence). CDR3 size: 18 residues. The CDR3 sequence is CASSLVGQPTYSNQPQHF. CDR3 DNA sequence: TGTGCCAGCAGCTTGGTGGGACAGCCGACCTATAGCAATCAGCCCCAGCATTTT.

This clone was observed once. This sequence joins TRBV18 and TRBJ1-6; TRBD1 agrees at 8 bases. The length of the CDR3 is 15 residues. The V gene end was trimmed by 5 bases and the J gene end by 7 bases; junction bases not matched to a gene: 7. Germline-derived CDR1 and CDR2 are KGHSH and LQKENI. CDR3 amino acids: CASSSEGQANSPLHF. The CDR3 nucleotides read TGTGCCAGCTCATCAGAGGGACAGGCCAATTCACCCCTCCACTTT.

The rearrangement uses TRBV28 and TRBJ2-7, with D perhaps assigned TRBD1 or TRBD2 (6 bases each). V lost 3 bases and J lost 4, with 16 bases in between. The CDR3 extends over 15 amino acids. The germline CDR1 and CDR2 sequences are MDHEN and SYDVKM. This CDR3 reads CASSLTGLLRYEQYF. The CDR3 region has the DNA TGTGCCAGCAGTTTGACAGGACTACTCAGATACGAGCAGTACTTC.

The rearrangement joins TRBV15 to TRBJ2-5; 9 bases match TRBD2. The CDR3 has 15 amino acids. V shed 3 bases and J 5 bases; nucleotides not matched to a gene: 7. Germline V CDR1 and CDR2: LNHNV, YYDKDF (reference sequence). The CDR3 DNA reads TGTGCCACCAGCAGCAGCGGGACTAGCCGGGAGACCCAGTACTTC. Protein: CATSSSGTSRETQYF.

There are a few counts of this clone. The chain recombines TRBV7-2 with TRBJ2-1; 11 bases fit TRBD2. The CDR3 sequence is 16 residues long. Germline V gives CDR1 SGHTA, CDR2 FQGNSA. Trimming took 5 bases from V and 9 from J; bases not matched to a gene: 12. As DNA, the CDR3 is TGTGCCAGCAGCCCCACAGTAGCGGGAGGGCCCGGTGAGCAGTTCTTC. This sequence encodes CASSPTVAGGPGEQFF.

The chain has TRBV7-8 and TRBJ1-1, with D unclear. V was shortened by 5 bases and J by 2 bases, with 9 bases between the two germline ends. CDR3 size: 13 residues. Germline values: CDR1 SGHVS, CDR2 FQNEAQ. As DNA, the CDR3 is TGTGCCAGCAGCACCAGAGTAAACACTGAAGCTTTCTTT. Translation: CASSTRVNTEAFF.

The chain uses TRBV5-4 and TRBJ2-3; D could derive from TRBD1 or TRBD2 (5 bases each). The CDR3 length is 15 residues. CDR1 and CDR2 from the germline V gene are SGHNT and YYREEE (reference sequence). V was clipped by 9 bases and J by 0 bases, with 17 bases between them. The CDR3 reads CATASGSGSTDTQYF. The CDR3 DNA reads TGTGCCACCGCTTCAGGGAGCGGCAGCACAGATACGCAGTATTTT.

The chain combines TRBV7-9 with TRBJ2-2; D is undetermined. Germline CDR1 SEHNR, CDR2 FQNEAQ (reference sequence). This CDR3 region has 15 residues. Trimming removed 5 bases at V and 4 bases at J, with 14 bases between. The CDR3 nucleotides read TGTGCCAGCAGCCGATCGGGTTTACTCACCGGGGAGCTGTTTTTT. Protein: CASSRSGLLTGELFF.

This chain uses TRBV7-3 with TRBJ2-1; a possible D gene is TRBD2 (6 bases). V lost 6 bases, J lost 0 bases, and 15 bases lay in between. The CDR3 has 16 residues. Germline assignment: CDR1 SGHTA and CDR2 FQGTGA. The CDR3 reads CASSQGERASYNEQFF. The DNA of the CDR3 is TGTGCCAGCAGTCAAGGGGAGCGGGCCTCCTACAATGAGCAGTTCTTC.

The genes are TRBV7-9 and TRBJ2-3; D unresolved. Trimming cost V 2 bases and J 1 base, with 16 bases left between them. This CDR3 contains 17 residues. Germline V CDR1 and CDR2: SEHNR, FQNEAQ (reference sequence). In DNA, the CDR3 is TGTGCCAGCAGCTTATTTAGGGATGGTGATGGCACAGATACGCAGTATTTT. Encoded protein: CASSLFRDGDGTDTQYF.

The chain couples TRBV18 to TRBJ1-1; D unclear. V was clipped by 4 bases and J by 4 bases, with 16 bases between them. Per the germline V gene, CDR1 is KGHSH and CDR2 is LQKENI. This CDR3 comprises 15 residues. This chain's CDR3 is CASSQRAGSSTEAFF. The CDR3 DNA follows: TGTGCCAGCTCACAGCGGGCGGGTAGTAGCACTGAAGCTTTCTTT. The full variable domain, completed using reference TRBV18 and TRBJ1-1, is NAGVMQNPRHLVRRRGQEARLRCSPMKGHSHVYWYRQLPEEGLKFMVYLQKENIIDESGMPKERFSAEFPKEGPSILRIQQVVRGDSAAYFCASSQRAGSSTEAFFGQGTRLTVV.

This chain links TRBV28 with TRBJ1-2; the match to TRBD1 covers 7 bases. Germline-derived CDR1 and CDR2 are MDHEN and SYDVKM. This CDR3 is built from 11 residues. The V gene end was trimmed by 6 bases and the J gene end by 7 bases; junction bases not matched to a gene: 2. CDR3 residues: CASSGTVGYTF. Here the CDR3 DNA reads TGTGCCAGCAGCGGGACAGTTGGCTACACCTTC.

V gene TRBV5-4 combines with J gene TRBJ2-1; D gene uncertain. This CDR3 spans 13 amino acids. V gave up 0 bases and J gave up 6 bases, with 7 bases separating them. The germline gives CDR1 SGHNT, CDR2 YYREEE (reference sequence). The DNA for the CDR3 is TGTGCCAGCAGCTTGGTGGCTAGCAATGAGCAGTTCTTC. It is translated as CASSLVASNEQFF.

The V gene is TRBV7-9, the J gene TRBJ1-4, with 7 bases aligning to TRBD1. Germline V CDR1 and CDR2: SEHNR, FQNEAQ (reference sequence). V was clipped by 1 base and J by 4 bases; unmatched bases: 3. The CDR3 is 15 amino acids. The CDR3 loop reads CASSLEGAINEKLFF. CDR3 DNA sequence: TGTGCCAGCAGCTTAGAGGGGGCCATTAATGAAAAACTGTTTTTT. The complete variable domain, with remaining parts taken from reference TRBV7-9 and TRBJ1-4, reads DTGVSQNPRHKITKRGQNVTFRCDPISEHNRLYWYRQTLGQGPEFLTYFQNEAQLEKSRLLSDRFSAERPKGSFSTLEIQRTEQGDSAMYLCASSLEGAINEKLFFGSGTQLSVL.

This clone was picked up one time. The chain joins TRBV7-8 to TRBJ2-5; 13 bases agree with TRBD2. The CDR3 has 17 residues. Per the germline V gene, CDR1 is SGHVS and CDR2 is FQNEAQ. Trimming at V came to 3 bases and at J to 1 base, leaving 5 bases not matched to a gene. The CDR3 DNA is TGTGCCAGCAGCTTCTCCGGGACTAGCGGGACCCAAGAGACCCAGTACTTC. This sequence encodes CASSFSGTSGTQETQYF.

This clone was picked up one time. This rearrangement joins TRBV28 to TRBJ2-7; 7 bases map to TRBD1. CDR1 MDHEN and CDR2 SYDVKM come from the germline V gene. V trimming: 6 bases; J trimming: 4 bases; junction bases outside the gene matches: 3. This CDR3 has 12 amino acids. The CDR3 DNA follows: TGTGCCAGCAGGGTGACAGGGTACGAGCAGTACTTC. Amino acids: CASRVTGYEQYF.

The chain recombines TRBV5-6 with TRBJ2-7, with a tentative D call TRBD1 (6 bases). This CDR3 contains 18 residues. Trimming cost V 2 bases and J 1 base, with 22 bases left between them. Germline values: CDR1 SGHDT, CDR2 YYEEEE. The chain's CDR3 is CASSFRRSGGPKSYEQYF. The DNA for the CDR3 is TGTGCCAGCAGCTTCAGGCGGAGTGGGGGCCCTAAGTCCTACGAGCAGTACTTC.

The chain links TRBV7-8 to TRBJ1-1; TRBD1 matches 9 bases. Germline values: CDR1 SGHVS, CDR2 FQNEAQ. The CDR3 consists of 15 residues. V was pared by 5 bases and J by 5 bases, with 9 bases of the junction left unmatched. Here the CDR3 DNA reads TGTGCCAGCAGCCCACGGGACAGGGTCATGACTGAAGCTTTCTTT. Encoded protein: CASSPRDRVMTEAFF.

This clone is a singleton in its sample. This chain uses TRBV19 with TRBJ2-1; 8 bases align to TRBD2. This CDR3 region has 15 residues. Per the germline V gene, CDR1 is LNHDA and CDR2 is SQIVND (reference sequence). The ends lost 7 bases at V and 1 base at J; junction bases unmatched: 6. CDR3 sequence (DNA): TGTGCCAGTACCGGGACTAGAGCGTCCTACAATGAGCAGTTCTTC. It codes for CASTGTRASYNEQFF.

The rearrangement joins TRBV30 to TRBJ1-1; D is ambiguous. Germline V lookup: CDR1 GTSNPN, CDR2 SVGIG (reference sequence). The CDR3 has 11 residues. V lost 7 bases to trimming and J lost 0 bases, with 6 bases between them. As DNA, the CDR3 is TGTGCCTACAGCCTGAACACTGAAGCTTTCTTT. As protein: CAYSLNTEAFF. The full variable domain, in which reference TRBV30 and TRBJ1-1 provide the parts outside the CDR3, is SQTIHQWPATLVQPVGSPLSLECTVEGTSNPNLYWYRQAAGRGLQLLFYSVGIGQISSEVPQNLSASRPQDRQFILSSKKLLLSDSGFYLCAYSLNTEAFFGQGTRLTVV.

This clone showed up just once. The chain recombines TRBV2 with TRBJ2-7, with D maybe TRBD1 (5 bases). V lost 8 bases to trimming and J lost 2 bases, with 7 bases between them. The CDR3 is made up of 11 amino acids. Germline values: CDR1 SNHLY, CDR2 FYNNEI. CDR3 DNA sequence: TGTGCCAGCGGGGCAGCCTACGAGCAGTACTTC. The encoded protein is CASGAAYEQYF. The whole variable domain, filled in from reference TRBV2 and TRBJ2-7, reads EPEVTQTPSHQVTQMGQEVILRCVPISNHLYFYWYRQILGQKVEFLVSFYNNEISEKSEIFDDQFSVERPDGSNFTLKIRSTKLEDSAMYFCASGAAYEQYFGPGTRLTVT.

This chain links TRBV29-1 with TRBJ2-2; weak D call: TRBD1 (6 bases). V dropped 7 bases and J dropped 5 bases, with 23 bases sitting between them. The CDR3 totals 16 residues. Germline V gene sequence: CDR1 SQVTM, CDR2 ANQGSEA. The CDR3 region is CSAGTINGMGTGELFF. The CDR3 DNA reads TGCAGCGCCGGGACAATAAACGGAATGGGTACCGGGGAGCTGTTTTTT.

This sequence joins TRBV27 and TRBJ1-5; no clear D. The CDR3 loop spans 15 amino acids. Per the germline V gene, CDR1 is MNHEY and CDR2 is SMNVEV (reference sequence). V shed 4 bases and J shed 0 bases, with 10 bases lying between them. The CDR3 bases are TGTGCCAGCAGTTCCCGACGGAATAGCAATCAGCCCCAGCATTTT. It codes for CASSSRRNSNQPQHF.

This chain links TRBV7-2 with TRBJ2-1, with 8 bases lining up with TRBD2. Germline assignment: CDR1 SGHTA and CDR2 FQGNSA. The CDR3 spans 16 residues. V dropped 1 base and J dropped 7; count of bases not matched to a gene: 9. The CDR3 DNA reads TGTGCCAGCAGCTTAGTGGCGGGAGGCGGGGGTAATGAGCAGTTCTTC. This codes for CASSLVAGGGGNEQFF.

This rearrangement joins TRBV19 to TRBJ1-5; possible D gene TRBD1, 6 bases. Germline lookup yields CDR1 LNHDA and CDR2 SQIVND (reference sequence). Trimming pared 5 bases from V and 0 bases from J, leaving 14 bases between. The CDR3 extends over 16 amino acids. The CDR3 bases are TGTGCCAGTAGTGATCAGGGGACCGATAGCAATCAGCCCCAGCATTTT. Its translation is CASSDQGTDSNQPQHF.